A selection of T cell receptor beta chains follows, all from one sample in a study of CD8+ T cells in alopecia areata. The assay was immunoSEQ multiplex PCR, and TCRdb's table has in-frame clones only and misses some. The table lists 150,000 to 200,000 clones, around 58% of them singletons. Material: CD4+ T cells sorted from blood, obtained at approximately week 56, from a patient treated with tofacitinib. The receptor source for this set is a human donor with alopecia areata. Each CDR3 is given without its conserved first and last residue.

j_call v_call cdr3_aa
TRBJ2-5 TRBV5-1 ASNLGQGETQY
TRBJ2-1 TRBV6-5 ASSMASGVVAEQF
TRBJ2-7 TRBV18 ASSRGQSYEQY
TRBJ1-1 TRBV5-6 ASSLGTSNLGHTEAF
TRBJ2-7 TRBV6-5 ATRPGVSYEQY
TRBJ2-5 TRBV6-6 ASSYLETQY
TRBJ2-3 TRBV30 AWSLAGVQY
TRBJ1-4 TRBV6-6 ASTPGQSREKLF
TRBJ1-2 TRBV6-6 ASSRDRVNYGYT
TRBJ1-2 TRBV2 ASKTGSLNYGYT
TRBJ1-1 TRBV19 ASSITGVMNTEAF
TRBJ2-1 TRBV25-1 ASSVEYNEQF
TRBJ1-1 TRBV5-4 ASSFGVTGTGVEAF
TRBJ2-4 TRBV4-1 ASSLSSGGMAKNIQY
TRBJ2-3 TRBV29-1 SADTASTDTQY
TRBJ1-1 TRBV29-1 SASRGQGAGEAF
TRBJ1-5 TRBV6-5 ATRTGNQPQH
TRBJ2-5 TRBV30 AWSPNQETQY
TRBJ2-1 TRBV7-3 ASSSYTGRTYNEQF
TRBJ1-6 TRBV2 ASSGQGANNSPLH
TRBJ2-1 TRBV25-1 ASSVGTSGAYNEQF
TRBJ1-1 TRBV30 AWTLGATEAF
TRBJ2-1 TRBV6-6 ASSYSSRGSYNEQF
TRBJ2-7 TRBV30 AWSQGQGYEQY
TRBJ1-5 TRBV2 ASQDGLRGNQPQH
TRBJ2-5 TRBV7-9 ASSQYVTGLETQY
TRBJ2-3 TRBV4-1 ASSQRTLSTDTQY
TRBJ1-1 TRBV29-1 SVVLLLNTEAF